The TCR beta chain described here comes from a study of cytomegalovirus exposure and HLA in healthy donors (dated by TCRdb to about 2017). Regarding the research as a whole: An earlier analysis of 587 of the donors reported over 250 Gb of sequence data and 95 million to 130 million unique TCR beta sequences obtained from about 170 million T cells. An early release covering 550 to 700 HLA-typed donors comprised 300 to 350 gigabases of sequencing data and roughly 86 million unique TCR sequences. The genetic ancestry cluster associated with self-reported Caucasian donors included 81% of the roughly 400 genotyped donors. The study aimed to test whether signatures of past pathogen exposure could be identified by cataloging public T cell receptors. Using immunosequencing, the study profiled T cell repertoires from fewer than 850 subjects and related those repertoires to cytomegalovirus serostatus. A separate validation cohort of some 130 different subjects was used in addition to the roughly 670-subject first cohort. To predict cytomegalovirus infection status, the study brought together high-throughput TCR immunosequencing, statistical association of individual TCRs with disease status, and machine learning. A later analysis re-examined previously published TCR beta repertoires from 500 to 700 donors and added high-resolution HLA genotyping to investigate patterns of TCR occurrence. The later analysis used no new phenotypic data to find candidate immune exposures, relying instead on TCR beta sequences and their occurrence across donors. An earlier analysis of 587 of the donors used high-throughput TCR beta sequencing to judge whether each TCR beta V gene segment behaved as functional or pseudogenic. Alongside the repertoire data, information on donor age, sex, ethnicity and CMV serostatus was compiled. Genome-wide SNP genotypes for about three fifths of the roughly 670 donors were used in a later genetic analysis, which treated that subset as a discovery cohort. Every discovery cohort repertoire had been produced on one sequencing platform. HLA typing included class I and class II loci at four-digit resolution. The number of donors typed differed by locus, with roughly 629-640 for A, B, C, DRB1 and DQB1, 522 for DQA1, under 610 for DPA1, and around 460 for DPB1. About five DR-DQ haplotypes were handled as single units for association and clustering because linkage in the cohort was strong. Among roughly 400 genotyped donors of the cohort, an average of about 240,000 unique TCR beta nucleotide sequences were sequenced per donor, 15% to 20% of them non-productive. On the study overall, not on this receptor specifically: A later analysis found that most CMV-associated TCR beta chains appeared HLA-restricted, with HLA associations seemingly driven largely by CMV exposure. Some IMGT-functional V segments, including TRBV6-2 and TRBV6-3, could not be distinguished by the 87-base-pair reads and were therefore excluded. Assigning TCR associations to individual alleles was difficult when HLA alleles, especially DR and DQ, strongly co-occurred. A few of the identified cytomegalovirus-associated TCR beta chains were confirmed in vitro to be specific for cytomegalovirus antigens. The sequencing pipeline was judged likely to have produced a cluster of highly shared sequence variants as a technical artifact. The earlier analysis of a few hundred of the donors excluded about 16 rarely observed V segments, including chromosome 9 orphons, because counts were too low. In a later analysis, HLA-associated TCR beta chains were found to be more clonally expanded and to have lower generation probabilities than equally common non-associated chains. The classifier was reported to diagnose cytomegalovirus status with high specificity and sensitivity in both the original and validation cohorts. According to a later analysis, parvovirus B19, influenza, CMV and Epstein-Barr virus appeared linked to several top co-occurrence clusters. Because some donors lacked HLA typing at each locus, the association tests relied only on the typed subset. The authors suggested that the approach could potentially be extended to other disease states and immunological phenotypes. An earlier analysis of roughly 570 of the donors showed that most TCR beta V segments appeared in productive rearrangements either about 87% or about 30% of the time, which broadly matched IMGT annotations. Linkage disequilibrium might explain the correlated functional status among segregating V segments, but an unknown experimental factor could not be ruled out. The only immune exposure information available for the cohort was CMV serostatus. Most TCR sequences were seen in very few donors, while some public TCRs were found in many individuals. An association between a missense DCLRE1C variant and V-gene and J-gene trimming of TCR beta chains was found in a later genetic analysis and replicated in an independent cohort. A total of about 150 TCR beta chains were listed by the study as associated with cytomegalovirus. Presence/absence analyses assumed roughly uniform sequencing depth across donors, an assumption that may not hold. A further reported finding was that TCR beta sequences accurately predicted the HLA-A and HLA-B alleles for most subjects in the first cohort. In a later analysis, around 15,000 TCR beta sequences were associated with specific HLA alleles at a false discovery rate of 0.05. In a later genetic analysis, fewer N-insertions in productive TCRs were reported among donors in an Asian-associated ancestry cluster than the approximately 670-donor mean. Only TCR beta chains were sequenced in this cohort, and the absence of alpha or paired-chain data limited detectable features. In a later analysis, the rate of TCR association differed among HLA loci, with DRB1 alleles having the most associated TCRs and HLA-C alleles having the fewest.

Reading from cysteine to phenylalanine, the CDR3 counts 14 amino acids. The kept DNA is CDR3 alone, 42 bases in frame from the first base. Taken from the germline V gene, the CDR1 and CDR2 loops are ENHRY and SYGVKD. Germline trimming: 6 bases from V, 2 bases from J; junction bases outside gene matches: 5. The library was produced with the immunoSEQ multiplex PCR assay. A mixture of 60 forward primers for TCR Vbeta segments and 13 reverse primers for TCR Jbeta segments was used in the multiplex PCR. A multiplex PCR assay on genomic DNA amplified the CDR3 region of rearranged TCR beta genes. Amplified TCR beta libraries were sequenced as 87-base-pair reads on the Illumina HiSeq System. The original pipeline was this. In a later analysis, tens of millions of unique TCR beta chains were counted across the approximately 640 repertoires, and about 9.9 million of these chains were shared by at least two donors. A nearest-neighbor algorithm error-corrected the raw reads and collapsed the reads into unique sequences, merging closely related sequences to remove PCR and sequencing errors. CDR3 sequences were aligned to IMGT reference sequences to assign V, D and J gene segments. For a sequence to be retained, a match of at least six nucleotides was required to both a V gene segment and a J gene segment. A rearrangement counted as productive if the CDR3 had no stop codons and remained in frame with V and J, and every other rearrangement counted as non-productive. Following IMGT convention, CDR3 was defined as the stretch from the second conserved V-encoded cysteine up to the conserved J-encoded phenylalanine. The earlier analysis of a few hundred of the donors excluded sequences that lacked an unambiguous match to a single V gene segment. An earlier analysis of 500 to 600 of the donors classified V segments as functional when productive rearrangements were above 56.7% and as segregating when the standard deviation between donors was above 5%. A statistical classification framework was developed to diagnose cytomegalovirus status using the catalog of TCR beta chain sequences. In a later analysis, V and J genes were assigned by comparing TCR nucleotide sequences against IMGT/GENE-DB human TR gene sequences. A later analysis assigned CDR3 sequences and most-parsimonious VDJ recombination scenarios with the TCRdist pipeline. In a later analysis, every TCR beta chain was defined by the combination of its CDR3 amino acid sequence and its V-gene family, and reads without a unique V-gene family were dropped. As a way to deal with suspected cross-contamination and a sequencing artifact, a later analysis dropped hundreds of nucleotide sequences that were highly shared and had low generation probability. For each public chain, a later analysis derived a clonal expansion index from normalized ranks of inferred template counts within each repertoire. In a later analysis, generation probabilities were computed with a VDJ recombination model fitted to out-of-frame rearrangements, and the resulting probabilities were checked against IGoR. Hypergeometric tests were used in a later analysis to score TCR-TCR, TCR-HLA and TCR-CMV co-occurrence, with a repertoire-size bias correction applied to the TCR pairs. A later analysis estimated false discovery rates by permuting HLA or CMV assignments 20 times. In a later analysis, co-occurring TCRs were grouped using DBSCAN, with TCRdist sequence similarity added in when clustering inside HLA-allele-positive subsets. Repertoires with fewer than 30,000 or more than 120,000 public chains, plus five repertoires with anomalous nucleotide sharing, were excluded from co-occurrence clustering. TCRdb provides this immuneACCESS table in a form limited to in-frame rearrangements. Some clones are lacking; in checked studies, under half of them reflect an unresolved V gene, and why the rest are absent is not known. The DNA was the basis for D and trimming; V, J and clone size are from that table. Recorded for this sample are about 98,000 clones; roughly 76% of them occurred a single time. About 2.5% of the sample belongs to the ten largest clones.

Comment on this clone: What this receptor recognizes is not known. No much larger clone exists at a distance of one base, and base qualities are not known.

The cohort consisted of 670 or so healthy bone marrow donors. At the time of sampling, all cohort members were nominally healthy, though unrecorded immune exposures were likely present. The donor was CMV seronegative and was included in the group of about 400 seronegative cohort members. Every donor gave a peripheral blood sample, and the peripheral blood mononuclear cells from that sample were used for TCR beta sequencing. Genomic DNA was extracted from the blood cell samples with the Qiagen DNeasy Blood Extraction Kit. Sequencing used PBMCs. The sequence joins TRBV10-3 to TRBJ2-5, with 8 middle bases fitting TRBD2. This receptor was identified in a man aged 50 or older in good health and CMV-seronegative. The bases are TGTGCCATCAGCCCAGCGGGGGTACAAGAGACCCAGTACTTC. Its protein product is CAISPAGVQETQYF.